This T cell receptor (beta chain) was recovered during a study of shared clonotypes between healthy human individuals. Study as a whole: Researchers assigned three CD4 naive, three CD4 memory, two CD8 naive and one CD8 memory plate to each donor.

CD8 cells regarded as naive lacked CD45RO, were positively chosen for CCR7, and omitted terminally differentiated effector memory CD45RA+ cells. Concerning this clone: Antigen unknown.

There are 15 residues in the CDR3. Germline V gives CDR1 SGHAT, CDR2 FQDESV (reference sequence). V lost 2 bases, J lost 10 bases, and 15 bases lay in between. Points from the study as a whole: Naive subsets generally exceeded memory subsets in estimated richness. Non-shared clonotypes showed lower generation probabilities than clonotypes common to all four donors.

Repertoires were generated with immunoSEQ multiplex PCR, while TCRdb's copy carries only in-frame clones and drops some. The sample gives about 2 million clones, 85% to 95% of which show up once; approximately 1% is in the top ten. Sequences were obtained from naive CD8+ T cells sorted from blood. This clonotype originated in a man aged 18 to 29 in good health. The V call is TRBV11-1, the J call TRBJ1-6, with a possible D match to TRBD1 (6 bases). The CDR3 loop is CASSLISGGRSPLHF. DNA for the CDR3: TGTGCCAGCAGCTTAATCTCGGGGGGCCGGTCACCCCTCCACTTT.